The present T cell receptor (beta chain) was sequenced within a study of blood T cell repertoires in COVID-19. Study as a whole: In each case, the material was cDNA or gDNA derived from T cells, B-cell-depleted T cells, or PBMCs.

In the source study's methods: Researchers report that nucleated cell counts were estimated from reference gene primer amplification. Produced via immunoSEQ multiplex PCR; TCRdb's table is partial and in-frame only. V and J calls and clone size are given by that table; D and trimming were obtained from the DNA. This table has 60,000 or so clones, approximately 88% appearing once. The CDR3 loop spans 14 amino acids. CDR1 and CDR2 (germline): SGHRS, YFSETQ. V gave up 5 bases and J gave up 6 bases; unmatched junction bases: 8. The sample was peripheral blood. The receptor comes from a man aged 30 to 45 with COVID-19, enrolled during active disease. V usage is TRBV5-1 and J usage is TRBJ2-7, with TRBD1 matching over 10 bases. This CDR3 is CASRLGTGDSEQYF. CDR3 in DNA: TGCGCCAGCAGATTAGGGACAGGGGATTCCGAGCAGTACTTC.